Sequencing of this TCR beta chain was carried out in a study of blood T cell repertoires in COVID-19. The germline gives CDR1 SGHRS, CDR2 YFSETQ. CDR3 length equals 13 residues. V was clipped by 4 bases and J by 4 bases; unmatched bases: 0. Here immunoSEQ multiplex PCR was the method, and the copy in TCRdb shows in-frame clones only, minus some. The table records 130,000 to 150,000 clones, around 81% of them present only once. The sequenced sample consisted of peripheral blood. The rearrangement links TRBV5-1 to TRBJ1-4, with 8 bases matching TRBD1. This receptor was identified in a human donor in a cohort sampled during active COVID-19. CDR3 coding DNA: TGCGCCAGCAGCGGACAGGGTAATGAAAAACTGTTTTTT. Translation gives CASSGQGNEKLFF.